The source of this T cell receptor (beta chain) is a study of shared clonotypes between healthy human individuals. Caucasian adults residing in Nashville, Tennessee made up all the donors. Deep-level assay runs were performed. Replicate PCRs from sorted subsets contained roughly 190 ng DNA, which is around 30,000 T cell genomes. The authors' processing: ImmunoSEQ junction-only sequences lacked quality scores, so their filtering differed. The method was immunoSEQ multiplex PCR; TCRdb's version includes in-frame clones alone and lacks a portion of them. Clonal size and the V and J genes are those of that table, whereas D and trimming came from the DNA. The sample has some 790,000 clones; approximately 77% are singletons. The table lists this clone with a few counts. Germline V CDR1 and CDR2: SEHNR, FQNEAQ (reference sequence). The CDR3 sequence is 17 residues long. V lost 4 bases to trimming and J lost 9 bases; unmatched junction nucleotides: 15.

The chain has TRBV7-9 and TRBJ2-2; 9 bases align to TRBD2. The TCR originated in a woman in her twenties or thirties in good health. Specimen: memory CD4+ T cells sorted from blood. Documented subset: CD45RA-negative fraction. The CDR3 nucleotides read TGTGCCAGCAGCTACCCCACCGGGACTAGCCTCAGCAGGGAGCTGTTTTTT. Its protein product is CASSYPTGTSLSRELFF.